This T cell receptor (beta chain) was captured by sequencing in a study of blood T cell repertoires in COVID-19. About the study: Researchers got acute and convalescent COVID-19 samples from the United States, Italy and Spain. PBMCs, B-cell-depleted T cells, or T cells provided the cDNA or gDNA that made up the material.

In the original workflow: Nucleated cell counts were estimated from reference gene primer amplification. Generated by immunoSEQ multiplex PCR, the TCRdb table keeps only in-frame clones and is missing some. That table gives V, J and clone size, and the DNA gave D and trimming. Here the sample spans approximately 240,000 clones, about four fifths being singletons. The specimen sequenced was peripheral blood. This sequence was found in a woman aged 55-70 years with acute or convalescent COVID-19.

CDR3 sequence (DNA): TGTGCCAGCAGCCAACTGACAAAAACTAATGAAAAACTGTTTTTT. Translation gives CASSQLTKTNEKLFF. The chain uses TRBV3-1 (or the pseudogene TRBV3-2) and TRBJ1-4; D gene ambiguous. Germline V gene sequence: CDR1 LGHDT, CDR2 YNNKEL (reference sequence). Trimming took 2 bases from V and 1 from J, leaving 8 bases between them. The CDR3 is 15 amino acids.